The 22 T cell receptor beta chains given below trace back to one sample, sequenced in a study of identical twins' blood T cells. TCRdb processed the 5' RACE reads anew with MiXCR; each CDR3 protein has one entry. The sample lists 300,000 to 400,000 distinct CDR3 sequences, under 30% seen once, with 6.1% in the top ten. Material: PBMCs. The receptors derive from a woman aged 18-50 years in good health.

The sample holds a few counts of this clonotype. The chain joins TRBV7-2 to TRBJ1-2; D is ambiguous. Germline V gene sequence: CDR1 SGHTA, CDR2 FQGNSA. Trimming shortened V by 6 bases and J by 3 bases, and 8 bases separated the two germline ends. This CDR3 is 12 amino acids long. CDR3 bases: TGTGCCAGCAGGGCTGTCGACTATGGCTACACCTTC. This gives the protein CASRAVDYGYTF.

This clonotype was picked up a small number of times. CDR3 in DNA: TGTGCCAGCAGCCGATTTTCCGGGACCAATAATGAGCAGTTCTTC. As protein: CASSRFSGTNNEQFF. The chain joins TRBV14 to TRBJ2-1; D could derive from TRBD1 or TRBD2 (5 bases each). The length of the CDR3 is 15 residues. The germline V gene has CDR1 SGHDN and CDR2 FVKESK. V lost 4 bases and J 7 bases, leaving 17 bases between the germline ends. Full variable domain (rest looked up from reference TRBV14 and TRBJ2-1): EAGVTQFPSHSVIEKGQTVTLRCDPISGHDNLYWYRRVMGKEIKFLLHFVKESKQDESGMPNNRFLAERTGGTYSTLKVQPAELEDSGVYFCASSRFSGTNNEQFFGPGTRLTVL.

This chain joins TRBV12-3 or TRBV12-4 and TRBJ1-1; a possible D gene is TRBD1 (5 bases). The V gene lost 2 bases and the J gene lost 5 bases, with 9 bases spanning the gap. The CDR3 is made up of 13 amino acids. The CDR3 nucleotides read TGTGCCAGCAGTTTACTGGGGGTGACTGAAGCTTTCTTT. Translated, it gives CASSLLGVTEAFF.

This clonotype was observed a few times. The chain carries TRBV5-6 and TRBJ2-5, with D perhaps assigned TRBD1 or TRBD2 (5 bases each). This CDR3 spans 15 amino acids. Per the germline V gene, CDR1 is SGHDT and CDR2 is YYEEEE. Trimming shortened V by 6 bases and J by 3 bases, and 18 bases separated the two germline ends. CDR3 sequence: CASTRSRDLKETQYF. The CDR3 DNA follows: TGTGCCAGCACCCGGTCCCGGGACCTAAAAGAGACCCAGTACTTC.

This clonotype was counted at least ten times. V and J are TRBV27 and TRBJ1-1; 9 bases line up with TRBD1. Unmatched junction bases numbered 7, after V lost 3 bases and J lost 5 bases. The germline V gene encodes CDR1 MNHEY and CDR2 SMNVEV (reference sequence). The CDR3 contains 15 residues. CDR3: CASSFGTGLGTEAFF. In DNA form, the CDR3 reads TGTGCCAGCAGTTTCGGGACAGGGCTGGGAACTGAAGCTTTCTTT.

This clonotype occurred once. This chain uses TRBV20-1 with TRBJ1-1; D perhaps matches TRBD1 (5 bases). CDR3 size: 14 residues. Germline CDR1 is DFQATT and CDR2 is SNEGSKA (reference sequence). Between the trimmed V and J ends, which lost 1 base and 3 bases, there was a span of 12 bases. The CDR3 is CSARGRGRYTEAFF. The CDR3 DNA reads TGCAGTGCTAGAGGACGGGGCAGGTACACTGAAGCTTTCTTT.

This clonotype was seen ten or more times. The J gene is TRBJ1-5, the V gene TRBV10-3; TRBD1 matches at 9 bases. The CDR3 extends over 16 amino acids. Germline V gene sequence: CDR1 ENHRY, CDR2 SYGVKD. The V gene end was trimmed by 2 bases and the J gene end by 4 bases; junction bases not matched to a gene: 6. DNA of the CDR3: TGTGCCATCAGTGAGACAGGGGGCGCGGGGAATCAGCCCCAGCATTTT. It encodes CAISETGGAGNQPQHF.

This clonotype appeared many times. The rearrangement joins TRBV5-1 to TRBJ2-3; D uncertain. V was clipped by 5 bases and J by 2 bases, with 9 bases between them. CDR1 and CDR2 (germline): SGHRS, YFSETQ. The CDR3 length is 13 residues. The CDR3 DNA follows: TGCGCCAGCAGAGGCAGCTTCACAGATACGCAGTATTTT. Its protein is CASRGSFTDTQYF.

This chain uses TRBV5-1 with TRBJ1-1, with TRBD1 matching 11 bases. The CDR3 is made up of 16 amino acids. J gave up 5 bases and V 4 bases, and 10 bases lay outside the gene matches. The germline gives CDR1 SGHRS, CDR2 YFSETQ. Here the CDR3 DNA reads TGCGCCAGCAGCCCCACCGGGACAGGGGGGTATACTGAAGCTTTCTTT. This codes for CASSPTGTGGYTEAFF.

This clonotype showed up many times. The chain recombines TRBV12-5 with TRBJ1-4; no firm D call. The length of the CDR3 is 18 residues. The V gene lost 0 bases and the J gene lost 6 bases, with 20 bases spanning the gap. Per germline, CDR1 LGHNT and CDR2 FRNRAP. DNA for the CDR3: TGTGCTAGTGGTTTGGTATATGACGGCGCGGTCCCCCATGAAAAACTGTTTTTT. Translated, it gives CASGLVYDGAVPHEKLFF.

The sample holds a few counts of this clonotype. This chain joins TRBV20-1 and TRBJ1-6; no firm D call. The CDR3 has 16 amino acids. Trimming left V 2 bases short and J 4 bases short, with 15 bases between. Germline CDR1 is DFQATT and CDR2 is SNEGSKA (reference sequence). The DNA for the CDR3 is TGCAGTGCTAGACTTCCCGGCCTCCCTTATAATTCACCCCTCCACTTT. It yields the protein CSARLPGLPYNSPLHF.

There are a few counts of this clonotype. This chain uses TRBV7-9 with TRBJ2-1; no clear D gene. Trimming stripped 1 base from V and 13 bases from J, with 8 bases between. The CDR3 runs to 11 residues. Germline assignment: CDR1 SEHNR and CDR2 FQNEAQ (reference sequence). The CDR3 sequence: CASSLEVPQFF. The CDR3 bases are TGTGCCAGCAGCTTAGAGGTCCCTCAGTTCTTC.

This clonotype has a handful of counts. The rearrangement links TRBV20-1 to TRBJ1-2; D ambiguous. V gave up 1 base and J gave up 2 bases, with 8 bases separating them. Germline V gives CDR1 DFQATT, CDR2 SNEGSKA (reference sequence). This CDR3 has 13 amino acids. The CDR3 coding sequence is TGCAGTGCTAGAGTAGCAGCGAACTATGGCTACACCTTC. It encodes CSARVAANYGYTF.

The chain combines TRBV20-1 with TRBJ2-3, with D possibly matching TRBD2 (6 bases). The germline CDR1 and CDR2 sequences are DFQATT and SNEGSKA (reference sequence). The CDR3 is made up of 14 amino acids. V was shortened by 8 bases and J by 5 bases, with 20 bases between the two germline ends. The CDR3 reads CSYDPGVRRDTQYF. CDR3 DNA sequence: TGCAGTTATGACCCGGGAGTTCGGAGAGATACGCAGTATTTT.

This clonotype was counted between two and nine times. The chain links TRBV30 to TRBJ2-5, with 9 bases fitting TRBD2. The germline V gene encodes CDR1 GTSNPN and CDR2 SVGIG (reference sequence). With V trimmed by 7 bases and J by 4 bases, 13 bases remained unmatched. The CDR3 sequence is 15 residues long. CDR3 coding DNA: TGTGCCTTCTATAGCGGGAGTGGTCGCCGAGAGACCCAGTACTTC. Residues: CAFYSGSGRRETQYF.

The chain uses TRBV6-6 and TRBJ1-2; 7 nucleotides align to TRBD1. The CDR3 length is 11 residues. Germline V gives CDR1 MNHNY, CDR2 SVGAGI (reference sequence). J lost 6 bases, V lost 6 bases, and 1 base had no gene match. The DNA for the CDR3 is TGTGCCAGCAGAGGACAGGATGGCTACACCTTC. The encoded protein is CASRGQDGYTF.

The chain uses TRBV20-1 and TRBJ2-2; D is ambiguous. CDR3 length: 12 amino acids. V was clipped by 5 bases and J by 4 bases, with 8 bases between them. CDR1 DFQATT and CDR2 SNEGSKA come from the germline V gene (reference sequence). CDR3 coding DNA: TGCAGTGCTCGAAGGCCCACCGGGGAGCTGTTTTTT. This translates into CSARRPTGELFF.

This clonotype was seen repeatedly, ten times or more. The V and J genes are TRBV6-6 and TRBJ1-1; D ambiguous. The CDR3 is made up of 14 amino acids. CDR1 is MNHNY, CDR2 SVGAGI, per germline (reference sequence). Trimming stripped 0 bases from V and 3 bases from J, with 8 bases between. This chain's CDR3 is CASSYSRTDTEAFF. The CDR3 DNA reads as TGTGCCAGCAGTTACTCGCGAACGGACACTGAAGCTTTCTTT.

This clonotype was detected only a few times. The V and J genes are TRBV6-6 and TRBJ2-3; no clear D. Per the germline V gene, CDR1 is MNHNY and CDR2 is SVGAGI (reference sequence). Trimming took off 7 bases at V and 1 base at J, with 9 bases between the two ends. The CDR3 extends over 13 amino acids. The CDR3, as DNA: TGTGCCAGCACCTCCTCCGGCACAGATACGCAGTATTTT. Its protein is CASTSSGTDTQYF.

This clonotype was found a few times. The chain links TRBV9 to TRBJ1-1; TRBD1 is a possible D gene (6 bases). Deletions cut 4 bases from V and 1 base from J, with 20 bases between. This CDR3 comprises 17 residues. Per the germline V gene, CDR1 is SGDLS and CDR2 is YYNGEE. The CDR3 bases are TGTGCCAGCAGCCTCTCCAGAGGACAGCGAGAGAACACTGAAGCTTTCTTT. Encoded protein: CASSLSRGQRENTEAFF.

As DNA, the CDR3 is TGTGCCGGACATCTGATCGGGGGCCACACAGATACGCAGTATTTT. Its protein is CAGHLIGGHTDTQYF. J is TRBJ2-3 and V is TRBV11-1; D may match TRBD1 or TRBD2 (6 bases each). In germline, CDR1 is SGHAT, CDR2 FQDESV (reference sequence). V lost 11 bases to trimming and J lost 2 bases, with 20 bases between them. This CDR3 comprises 15 residues.

This clonotype was seen more than once but under ten times. CDR3 bases: TGCGCCAGCAGCCAAGACGGACAGGCCGGTTCACCCCTCCACTTT. It is translated as CASSQDGQAGSPLHF. The chain joins TRBV4-1 to TRBJ1-6; TRBD1 matches at 7 bases. CDR3 length equals 15 residues. Looked up from germline, CDR1 is MGHRA and CDR2 is YSYEKL. The V gene end was trimmed by 0 bases and the J gene end by 9 bases; junction bases not matched to a gene: 5.